This T cell receptor (beta chain) originates from a study of blood T cell repertoires in COVID-19. Overall study: The United States, Italy and Spain provided the acute and convalescent COVID-19 samples. T cells, B-cell-depleted T cells, or PBMCs provided the cDNA or gDNA that served as material.

In the authors' methods: The authors estimated nucleated cell counts from reference gene primer amplification. Method: immunoSEQ multiplex PCR; TCRdb's copy keeps in-frame clones and lacks some. Clonal size and the V and J genes are those of that table, whereas D and trimming came from the DNA. The data contain 30,000 to 35,000 clones, roughly 85% of them seen just once; the ten biggest clones take up approximately 3.6%. Trimming pared 2 bases from V and 6 bases from J, leaving 19 bases between. The CDR3 totals 16 residues. Per germline, CDR1 SEHNR and CDR2 FQNEAQ (reference sequence). This receptor was taken from a man aged 45 to 65 with acute or convalescent COVID-19. The V and J genes are TRBV7-9 and TRBJ1-2; TRBD1 is a possible D gene (6 bases). The specimen sequenced was peripheral blood. The chain's CDR3 is CASSLSAGGGADGYTF. The CDR3 bases are TGTGCCAGCAGCTTATCAGCTGGGGGCGGAGCAGATGGCTACACCTTC. Variable domain in full (rest from reference TRBV7-9 and TRBJ1-2): DTGVSQNPRHKITKRGQNVTFRCDPISEHNRLYWYRQTLGQGPEFLTYFQNEAQLEKSRLLSDRFSAERPKGSFSTLEIQRTEQGDSAMYLCASSLSAGGGADGYTFGSGTRLTVV.